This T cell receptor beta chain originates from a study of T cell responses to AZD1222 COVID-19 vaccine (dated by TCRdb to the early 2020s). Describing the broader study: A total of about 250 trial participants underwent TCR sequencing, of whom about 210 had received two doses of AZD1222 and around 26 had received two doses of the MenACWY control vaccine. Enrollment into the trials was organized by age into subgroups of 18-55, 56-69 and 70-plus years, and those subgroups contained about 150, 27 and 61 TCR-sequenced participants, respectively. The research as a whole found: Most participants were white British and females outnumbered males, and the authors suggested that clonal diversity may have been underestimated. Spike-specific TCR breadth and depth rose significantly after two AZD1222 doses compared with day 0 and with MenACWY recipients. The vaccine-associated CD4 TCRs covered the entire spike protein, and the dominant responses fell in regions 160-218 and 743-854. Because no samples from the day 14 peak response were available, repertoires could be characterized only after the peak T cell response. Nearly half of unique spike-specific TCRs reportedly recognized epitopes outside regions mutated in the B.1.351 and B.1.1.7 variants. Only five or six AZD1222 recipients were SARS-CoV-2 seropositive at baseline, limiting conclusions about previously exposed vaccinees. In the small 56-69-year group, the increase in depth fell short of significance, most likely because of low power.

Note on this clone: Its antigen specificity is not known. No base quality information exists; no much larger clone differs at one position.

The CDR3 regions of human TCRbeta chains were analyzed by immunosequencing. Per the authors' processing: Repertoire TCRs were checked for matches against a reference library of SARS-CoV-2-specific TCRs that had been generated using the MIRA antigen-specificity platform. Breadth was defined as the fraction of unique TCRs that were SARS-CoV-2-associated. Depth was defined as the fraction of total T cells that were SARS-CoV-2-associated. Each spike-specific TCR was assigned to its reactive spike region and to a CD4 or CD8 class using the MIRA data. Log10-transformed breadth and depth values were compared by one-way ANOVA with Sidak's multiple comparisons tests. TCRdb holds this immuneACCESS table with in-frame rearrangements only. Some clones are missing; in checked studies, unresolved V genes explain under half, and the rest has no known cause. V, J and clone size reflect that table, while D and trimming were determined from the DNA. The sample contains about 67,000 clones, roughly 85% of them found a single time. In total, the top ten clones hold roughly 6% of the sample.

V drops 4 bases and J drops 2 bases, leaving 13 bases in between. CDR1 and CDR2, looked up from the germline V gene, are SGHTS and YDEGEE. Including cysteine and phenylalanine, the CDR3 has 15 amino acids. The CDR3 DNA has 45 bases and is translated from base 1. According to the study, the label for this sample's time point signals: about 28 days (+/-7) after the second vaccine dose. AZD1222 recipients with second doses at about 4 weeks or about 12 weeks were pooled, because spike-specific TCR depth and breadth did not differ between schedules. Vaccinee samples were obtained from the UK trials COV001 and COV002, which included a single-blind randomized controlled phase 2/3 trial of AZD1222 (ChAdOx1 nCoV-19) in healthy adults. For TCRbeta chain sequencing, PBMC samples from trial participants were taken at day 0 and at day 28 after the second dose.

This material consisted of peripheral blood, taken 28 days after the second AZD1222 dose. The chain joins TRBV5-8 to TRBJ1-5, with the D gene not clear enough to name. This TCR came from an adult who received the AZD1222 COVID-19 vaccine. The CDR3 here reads CASSLVNRGNQPQHF. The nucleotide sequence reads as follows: TGTGCCAGCAGCCTAGTCAATCGGGGCAATCAGCCCCAGCATTTT.